The present TCR beta chain was sequenced within a study of CXCR3-negative and CXCR3-positive naive CD8 T cells. Findings of the study overall: CXCR3-positive naive cells carried more hydrophobic TRB CDR3s than CXCR3-negative naive cells did. Memory CD8+ cells showed much lower diversity, while both naive subsets displayed comparably high diversity.

The TRB cDNA libraries were prepared by 5' RACE with UMI labels. TCRdb re-called the 5' RACE reads and gives one entry per CDR3 protein, without DNA. The sample data list 150,000 to 180,000 distinct CDR3 sequences. CD45RO-CCR7+CD27+CD95- characterized naive CD8+ T cells. CDR3 length equals 13 residues. Germline CDR1 is MDHEN and CDR2 is SYDVKM. Notes on this clonotype: Its antigen is still unknown.

The rearrangement links TRBV28 to TRBJ2-1; TCRdb reports TRBD1, a call that lacks DNA to check it against. The TCR originated in a human donor in good health. Some clones in this sample may be carry-over from other donors' samples. The sequencing sample was made of naive CXCR3+ CD8+ T cells from blood. Subset noted: CD45RO-CCR7+CD27+CD95- naive CD8+ T cells expressing CXCR3 (TNR3+). The CDR3 protein is CAIPGQGRNEQFF.